These T cell receptor beta chains were read from a single sample in a study of glioma-infiltrating T cells after dendritic cell vaccination. Clones were read by immunoSEQ multiplex PCR, and TCRdb kept only the in-frame ones, dropping some. The table shows about 90,000 clones, with roughly 84% occurring only once. The sample consisted of blood, taken before dendritic cell vaccination. The receptors were sampled from a human donor with glioblastoma. The CDR3 runs from the conserved cysteine through the conserved F or W. The D gene is left open where the match is weak. Only some rows state a clone size, as once, few, many or a class for expanded clones.

NA	TRBV2	NA	TRBJ2-7	CASTIIYEQYF	TGTGCCAGCACTATAATCTACGAGCAGTACTTC
NA	TRBV6-5	NA	TRBJ1-4	CASTESGKGQEKLFF	TGTGCCAGCACCGAAAGCGGGAAGGGGCAAGAAAAACTGTTTTTT
NA	TRBV11-1	NA	TRBJ2-3	CASSLGESAGTDTQYF	TGTGCCAGCAGCTTAGGCGAGTCAGCGGGCACAGATACGCAGTATTTT
NA	TRBV6-5	NA	TRBJ1-1	CASKVTQNTEAFF	TGTGCCAGCAAAGTGACACAGAACACTGAAGCTTTCTTT
NA	TRBV6-1	NA	TRBJ2-3	CASSESRPTDTQYF	TGTGCCAGCAGTGAATCTAGGCCCACAGATACGCAGTATTTT
TRBD1	TRBV5-1	NA	TRBJ1-3	CASSLDRGSGNTIYF	TGCGCCAGCAGCTTGGACAGGGGCTCTGGAAACACCATATATTTT
NA	TRBV5-6	NA	TRBJ2-7	CASSWKSGSEQYF	TGTGCCAGCAGCTGGAAAAGTGGGAGCGAGCAGTACTTC
NA	TRBV18	NA	TRBJ1-1	CASSPLQEAFF	TGTGCCAGCTCACCTCTACAGGAAGCTTTCTTT
TRBD2	TRBV5-6	NA	TRBJ2-7	CASSRWAGGPHEQYF	TGTGCCAGCAGTCGTTGGGCGGGAGGGCCGCACGAGCAGTACTTC
TRBD1	TRBV2	NA	TRBJ2-1	CASKGTGPSSYNEQFF	TGTGCCAGCAAGGGGACAGGTCCGAGCTCCTACAATGAGCAGTTCTTC
TRBD2	TRBV28	NA	TRBJ2-7	CASSLGGHLYEQYF	TGTGCCAGCAGCCTGGGAGGGCACCTTTACGAGCAGTACTTC
NA	TRBV21-1	once	TRBJ1-4	CASSRGRTGVEKLFF	TGTGCCAGCAGCAGGGGACGGACAGGGGTTGAAAAACTGTTTTTT
TRBD2	TRBV2	few	TRBJ2-7	CASRELAGGSNEQYF	TGTGCCAGCAGGGAACTAGCGGGGGGCTCCAACGAGCAGTACTTC
TRBD1	TRBV4-3	NA	TRBJ2-1	CASSTRPGGAGDEQFF	TGCGCCAGCAGCACCCGACCAGGGGGCGCCGGCGATGAGCAGTTCTTC
NA	TRBV9	once	TRBJ2-7	CASSPGKGFAYEQYF	TGTGCCAGCAGCCCAGGGAAGGGGTTCGCCTACGAGCAGTACTTC
NA	TRBV7-3	NA	TRBJ2-2	CASSPRVPGTGELFF	TGTGCCAGCAGCCCACGGGTCCCTGGCACCGGGGAGCTGTTTTTT
TRBD1	TRBV5-4	NA	TRBJ1-2	CASSAGQGNYGYTF	TGTGCCAGCAGCGCCGGACAGGGTAACTATGGCTACACCTTC
TRBD1	TRBV19	few	TRBJ1-2	CASSPTGMGDGYTF	TGTGCCAGTAGCCCGACAGGGATGGGGGATGGCTACACCTTC
NA	TRBV12-5	once	TRBJ2-7	CASGLNRYEQYF	TGTGCTAGTGGTTTAAATCGGTACGAGCAGTACTTC
NA	TRBV6-5	NA	TRBJ1-1	CASNTLQGGEAFF	TGTGCCAGCAACACATTACAGGGTGGTGAAGCTTTCTTT
NA	TRBV2	NA	TRBJ2-7	CASSEAQGGEQYF	TGTGCCAGCAGTGAAGCGCAAGGGGGTGAGCAGTACTTC
NA	TRBV6-1	once	TRBJ1-5	CASSEIGAGNQPQHF	TGTGCCAGCAGTGAAATTGGGGCTGGCAATCAGCCCCAGCATTTT
NA	TRBV29-1	NA	TRBJ2-7	CSVEGQGGVYEQYF	TGCAGCGTTGAAGGGCAGGGGGGCGTCTACGAGCAGTACTTC
NA	TRBV5-1	NA	TRBJ1-2	CASSLGDTDYGYTF	TGCGCCAGCAGCTTGGGGGACACTGACTATGGCTACACCTTC
TRBD1	TRBV27	NA	TRBJ1-6	CASRPSGTALNSPLHF	TGTGCCAGCAGACCTTCCGGGACAGCCCTTAATTCACCCCTCCACTTT
TRBD2	TRBV2	once	TRBJ2-3	CASRSTSGSTDTQYF	TGTGCCAGCAGGTCAACTAGCGGGAGCACAGATACGCAGTATTTT
TRBD2	TRBV7-7	NA	TRBJ2-3	CASSLNSGRTDTQYF	TGTGCTAGCAGCTTAAATAGCGGGAGGACAGATACGCAGTATTTT
TRBD2	TRBV4-2	NA	TRBJ2-7	CASSQEHGLAGPAYEQYF	TGTGCCAGCAGCCAAGAACATGGTCTAGCGGGACCCGCCTACGAGCAGTACTTC
NA	TRBV27	once	TRBJ2-7	CASSFDSSYEQYF	TGTGCCAGCAGTTTCGACAGCTCCTACGAGCAGTACTTC
TRBD1	TRBV9	NA	TRBJ2-7	CASSVGTGEPYEQYF	TGTGCCAGCAGCGTAGGGACAGGGGAACCCTACGAGCAGTACTTC
NA	TRBV5-1	once	TRBJ2-1	CASSPITHREEQFF	TGCGCCAGCAGCCCAATTACCCACAGGGAAGAGCAGTTCTTC